This paragraph reports one T cell receptor (beta chain). The record originates from a study of blood T cell repertoires in COVID-19. About the research overall: The United States, Italy and Spain supplied acute and convalescent COVID-19 samples. T cells, B-cell-depleted T cells, or PBMCs supplied cDNA or gDNA.

The V end was cut by 6 bases, the J end by 7 bases, with 10 bases between. The CDR3 spans 12 residues. CDR1 and CDR2 (germline): MGHDK, SYGVNS. Authors' analysis steps: Researchers report that nucleated cell counts were estimated from reference gene primer amplification. Produced via immunoSEQ multiplex PCR; TCRdb's table is partial and in-frame only. V and J calls and clone size come straight from that table; D and trimming were deduced from the DNA. Of about 62,000 clones listed, roughly 92% are singletons. The TCR comes from a human donor in a cohort sampled during active COVID-19. This chain uses TRBV25-1 with TRBJ2-1; no firm D call. Sequencing was performed on peripheral blood. CDR3: CASSLVDNEQFF. The DNA of the CDR3 is TGTGCCAGCAGCCTAGTCGATAATGAGCAGTTCTTC.